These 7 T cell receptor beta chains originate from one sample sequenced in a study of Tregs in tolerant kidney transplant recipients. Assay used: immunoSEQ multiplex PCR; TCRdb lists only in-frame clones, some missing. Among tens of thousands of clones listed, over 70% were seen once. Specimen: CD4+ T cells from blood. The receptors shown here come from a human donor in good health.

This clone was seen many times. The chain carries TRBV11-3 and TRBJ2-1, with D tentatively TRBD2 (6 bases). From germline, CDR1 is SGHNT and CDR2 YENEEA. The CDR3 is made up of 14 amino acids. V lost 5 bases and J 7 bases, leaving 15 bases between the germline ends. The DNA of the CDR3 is TGTGCCAGCAGCCTCTTTGGGGACTCGAATGAGCAGTTCTTC. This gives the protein CASSLFGDSNEQFF.

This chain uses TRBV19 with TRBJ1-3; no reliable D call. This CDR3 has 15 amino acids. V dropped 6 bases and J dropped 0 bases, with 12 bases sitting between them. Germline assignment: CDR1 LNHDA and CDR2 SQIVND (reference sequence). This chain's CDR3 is CASRPTVSSGNTIYF. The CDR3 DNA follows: TGTGCCAGTAGGCCGACTGTAAGCTCTGGAAACACCATATATTTT.

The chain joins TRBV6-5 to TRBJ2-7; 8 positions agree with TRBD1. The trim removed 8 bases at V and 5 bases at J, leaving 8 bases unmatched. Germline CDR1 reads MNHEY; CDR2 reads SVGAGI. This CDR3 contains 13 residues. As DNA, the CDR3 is TGTGCCAGCGACAGGGGTTCGAGGAACGAGCAGTACTTC. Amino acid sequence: CASDRGSRNEQYF.

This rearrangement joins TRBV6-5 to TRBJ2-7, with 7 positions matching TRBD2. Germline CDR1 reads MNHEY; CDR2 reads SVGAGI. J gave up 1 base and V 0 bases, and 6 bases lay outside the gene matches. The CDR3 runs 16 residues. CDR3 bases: TGTGCCAGCAGTTACTCTGGCACTAGCGCTTCCTACGAGCAGTACTTC. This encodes CASSYSGTSASYEQYF.

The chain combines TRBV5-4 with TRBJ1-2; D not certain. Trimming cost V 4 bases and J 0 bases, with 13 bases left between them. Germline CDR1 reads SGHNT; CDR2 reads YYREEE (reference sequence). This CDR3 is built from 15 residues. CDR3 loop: CASSHPSASNYGYTF. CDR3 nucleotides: TGTGCCAGCAGCCATCCCAGTGCCTCTAACTATGGCTACACCTTC.

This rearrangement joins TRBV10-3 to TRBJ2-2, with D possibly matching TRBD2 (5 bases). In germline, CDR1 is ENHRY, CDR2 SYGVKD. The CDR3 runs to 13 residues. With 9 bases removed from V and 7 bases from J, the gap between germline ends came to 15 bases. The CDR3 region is CAIREGSDGELFF. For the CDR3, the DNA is TGTGCCATTCGTGAGGGTAGCGACGGGGAGCTGTTTTTT.

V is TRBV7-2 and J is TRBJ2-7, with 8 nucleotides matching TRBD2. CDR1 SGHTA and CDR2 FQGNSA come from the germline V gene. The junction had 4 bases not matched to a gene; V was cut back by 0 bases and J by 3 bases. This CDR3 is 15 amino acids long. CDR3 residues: CASSLAPGTSYEQYF. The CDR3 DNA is TGTGCCAGCAGCTTAGCACCAGGGACTAGCTACGAGCAGTACTTC.